One and the same sample provided the 23 T cell receptor beta chains below, sequenced in a study of T cells in women clearing cervical HPV infection. Method: immunoSEQ multiplex PCR; TCRdb's copy keeps in-frame clones and lacks some. The sample has about 22,000 clones; the top ten hold approximately 9.8%. The sequencing input was blood buffy coat. Receptors were obtained from a woman between 18 and 70 years old with a cervical HPV16 infection that either progressed to CIN3+ or cleared (not recorded which).

On this clone itself: Coverage ceases 3 residues before the CDR3 finishes, and the germline J gene fills in the end. The J gene is TRBJ1-1, the V gene TRBV6-4; 7 positions agree with TRBD1. The CDR3 runs to 15 residues. Losses at the gene ends were 6 bases for V and 4 bases for J; bases not matched to a gene: 11. Germline CDR1 MRHNA, CDR2 SNTAGT. The chain's CDR3 is CASSPRFAGGTEAFF. The DNA read from the CDR3 is TGTGCCAGCAGCCCTAGATTCGCAGGGGGCACTGAA.

As to this clone: The read terminates 3 residues ahead of where the CDR3 ends, so the germline J gene completes it. The chain recombines TRBV6-2 or TRBV6-3 with TRBJ1-6; D gene unclear. Per germline, CDR1 MNHEY and CDR2 SVGEGT. This CDR3 has 15 residues. Trimming took off 0 bases at V and 7 bases at J, with 10 bases between the two ends. Partial CDR3 DNA: TGTGCCAGCAGTTACTCCTGGCAAACGAATTCACCC. This sequence encodes CASSYSWQTNSP. The full-length CDR3 reads as CASSYSWQTNSPLHF.

Note on this clone: The read is 3 residues too short to cover the CDR3 end, so that end is filled in from the germline J gene. This chain connects TRBV2 to TRBJ1-5; D perhaps matches TRBD1 (6 bases). In germline, CDR1 is SNHLY, CDR2 FYNNEI. V was trimmed by 6 bases and J by 4 bases, leaving 10 bases between them. This CDR3 comprises 13 residues. CDR3 sequence: CASRRDKNQPQHF. CDR3 bases read: TGTGCCAGCAGACGGGACAAGAATCAGCCC.

Comment on this clone: The sequenced fragment ends 3 residues before the CDR3 boundary, so the rest is inferred from the germline J gene. The chain combines TRBV19 with TRBJ1-3, with D perhaps matching TRBD1 (5 bases). The CDR3 has 13 amino acids. Germline CDR1 reads LNHDA; CDR2 reads SQIVND (reference sequence). The V gene lost 5 bases and the J gene lost 5 bases, with 10 bases spanning the gap. CDR3 residues: CASSQGTRNTIYF. CDR3 DNA (partial): TGTGCCAGTAGTCAGGGTACGAGAAACACC.

With respect to this clone: The read ends 3 residues before the CDR3 terminus; that terminus is restored from the germline J gene. The chain employs TRBV5-1 and TRBJ1-2, with a possible D match to TRBD1 (6 bases). The V end was cut by 0 bases, the J end by 6 bases, with 12 bases between. This CDR3 region has 14 residues. Germline CDR1 reads SGHRS; CDR2 reads YFSETQ. CDR3 DNA, as far as it was read: TGCGCCAGCAGCTTGGCTAGGACAGAGAATGGC. Its translation is CASSLARTENG. The complete CDR3 protein is CASSLARTENGYTF.

On this clone: The CDR3 end falls 3 residues outside the read, so it is completed with the germline J gene. The V call is TRBV11-2, the J call TRBJ1-2; D ambiguous. In germline, CDR1 is SGHAT, CDR2 FQNNGV. CDR3 length: 13 amino acids. V lost 5 bases to trimming and J lost 5 bases, with 12 bases between them. The CDR3 is CASSLAQGYGYTF. The sequenced part of the CDR3 DNA is TGTGCCAGCAGCCTCGCTCAAGGGTATGGC.

For this clone: The sequenced fragment ends 3 residues before the CDR3 boundary, so the rest is inferred from the germline J gene. The chain is built from TRBV7-9 and TRBJ2-3; TRBD2 matches at 9 bases. The CDR3 runs 15 residues. V shed 5 bases and J 2 bases; nucleotides not matched to a gene: 5. Looked up from germline, CDR1 is SEHNR and CDR2 is FQNEAQ (reference sequence). The chain's CDR3 is CASSIKRGVTDTQYF. Partial CDR3 DNA: TGTGCCAGCAGCATTAAGCGGGGGGTCACAGATACG.

The CDR3 bases that were read are TGTGCCAGCAGTGATGGGGGACAGGGAGCAGATACG. This translates into CASSDGGQGADT. The whole CDR3 sequence reads CASSDGGQGADTQYF. This rearrangement joins TRBV6-1 to TRBJ2-3, with 9 bases identical to TRBD1. The observed sequence ends 3 residues before the CDR3 terminus, with the missing tail filled in from the germline J gene. J lost 4 bases, V lost 3 bases, and 5 bases had no gene match. Germline assignment: CDR1 MNHNS and CDR2 SASEGT. The CDR3 runs to 15 residues.

Comments on this clone: The CDR3 end is not reached by the read, which stops 3 residues before it; the germline J gene fills it in. The V gene is TRBV30, the J gene TRBJ2-1, with TRBD2 identical over 13 bases. CDR1 GTSNPN and CDR2 SVGIG come from the germline V gene (reference sequence). The ends lost 3 bases at V and 4 bases at J; junction bases unmatched: 6. The CDR3 sequence is 16 residues long. CDR3 sequence: CAWRAWTSGGYNEQFF. Partial CDR3 DNA: TGTGCCTGGAGGGCCTGGACTAGCGGGGGTTACAATGAG.

A note on this clone: The read terminates 3 residues before the CDR3 end, so the remaining end is supplied by the germline J gene. The genes are TRBV14 and TRBJ1-1; possible D gene TRBD1, 5 bases. The germline CDR1 and CDR2 sequences are SGHDN and FVKESK. Trimming cost V 3 bases and J 2 bases, with 16 bases left between them. This CDR3 spans 16 amino acids. The CDR3 sequence is CASSHVRGSRNTEAFF. Incomplete CDR3 DNA: TGTGCCAGCAGCCATGTTCGGGGGTCGAGAAACACTGAA.

Concerning this clone: The observed sequence ends 3 residues before the CDR3 terminus, with the missing tail filled in from the germline J gene. This rearrangement joins TRBV6-4 to TRBJ1-1; D may be TRBD1 (5 bases). V was clipped by 6 bases and J by 4 bases, with 15 bases between them. This CDR3 has 14 residues. Germline assignment: CDR1 MRHNA and CDR2 SNTAGT. CDR3 DNA (partial): TGTGCCAGCAGGGACACTTCCCTAGGCACTGAA. Translation: CASRDTSLGTE. The CDR3 in its entirety is CASRDTSLGTEAFF.

Comments on this clone: Read coverage stops 3 residues before the CDR3 terminus; the germline J gene supplies the remainder. The chain has TRBV10-2 and TRBJ2-5; possibly TRBD1 or TRBD2 for D (5 bases each). The CDR3 runs to 13 residues. Germline loops: CDR1 WSHSY, CDR2 SAAADI. The V end was cut by 10 bases, the J end by 5 bases, with 17 bases between. CDR3 bases read: TGCGCCACCTACCGATCGAGGGGTGAGACC. Translation gives CATYRSRGET. The CDR3, in full, reads CATYRSRGETQYF.

As concerns this clone: Read coverage stops 3 residues before the CDR3 terminus; the germline J gene supplies the remainder. The V and J genes are TRBV7-9 and TRBJ1-1; D not certain. Germline CDR1 reads SEHNR; CDR2 reads FQNEAQ (reference sequence). V was trimmed by 9 bases and J by 4 bases, leaving 15 bases between them. The CDR3 totals 13 residues. CDR3 protein: CASRKEGTTEAFF. CDR3 bases read: TGTGCCAGTCGAAAGGAGGGCACCACTGAA.

The CDR3 loop is CASSLGQSTDTQYF. The sequenced CDR3 bases are TGCGCCAGCAGCTTGGGACAGAGCACAGATACG. V is TRBV5-1 and J is TRBJ2-3, with a possible D match to TRBD1 (5 bases). Read data end 3 residues before the CDR3 end; the end is taken from the germline J gene. Per the germline V gene, CDR1 is SGHRS and CDR2 is YFSETQ. The CDR3 totals 14 residues. V was pared by 0 bases and J by 0 bases, with 5 bases between.

Details on this clone: With the read ending 3 residues before the CDR3 end, the germline J gene is used to fill in that end. The rearrangement uses TRBV7-3 and TRBJ2-3, with 9 bases fitting TRBD2. V lost 5 bases, J lost 6 bases, and 12 bases stayed unmatched. Germline assignment: CDR1 SGHTA and CDR2 FQGTGA. This CDR3 spans 16 amino acids. The CDR3 DNA, read in part, is TGTGCCAGCAGCCCCCATGGCGGGGGGGCCACGGATACG. Protein: CASSPHGGGATDT. The CDR3 as a whole reads CASSPHGGGATDTQYF.

About this clone: The DNA ends 3 residues before the CDR3 does, and the rest of the CDR3 is filled in from the germline J gene. The chain joins TRBV19 to TRBJ2-6, with a possible D match to TRBD1 (6 bases). The CDR3 contains 19 residues. V gave up 3 bases and J gave up 4 bases, with 22 bases separating them. The germline V gene has CDR1 LNHDA and CDR2 SQIVND (reference sequence). The sequenced part of the CDR3 DNA is TGTGCCAGTAGTATTGGCCCAGGGGACCAGCTCTGGGGGGCCAACGTC. This gives the protein CASSIGPGDQLWGANV. The full CDR3 reads CASSIGPGDQLWGANVLTF.

Details on this clone: The read stops 3 residues short of the end of the CDR3; the missing end is completed from the germline J gene. The J gene is TRBJ2-5, the V gene TRBV7-2; D call uncertain. The V gene's germline CDR1 is SGHTA and CDR2 FQGNSA. The CDR3 is 15 residues long. The V end was cut by 3 bases, the J end by 3 bases, with 14 bases between. The CDR3 DNA, read in part, is TGTGCCAGCAGCTTTGGCGGCCGAGAGGAAGAGACC. Amino acids: CASSFGGREEET. The whole CDR3 sequence reads CASSFGGREEETQYF.

Comment on this clone: The sequenced fragment ends 3 residues before the CDR3 boundary, so the rest is inferred from the germline J gene. The chain recombines TRBV12-5 with TRBJ1-4; D not resolved. Trimming removed 1 base from V and 8 bases from J, with 23 bases in between. In germline, CDR1 is LGHNT, CDR2 FRNRAP. The length of the CDR3 is 18 residues. The CDR3 spells CASGLDPDSYLYREKLFF. The CDR3 DNA, read in part, is TGTGCTAGTGGTTTGGATCCAGACTCATACTTATACCGGGAAAAA. The full variable domain, with the rest looked up from reference TRBV12-5 and TRBJ1-4, is DARVTQTPRHKVTEMGQEVTMRCQPILGHNTVFWYRQTMMQGLELLAYFRNRAPLDDSGMPKDRFSAEMPDATLATLKIQPSEPRDSAVYFCASGLDPDSYLYREKLFFGSGTQLSVL.

As regards this clone: The DNA ends 3 residues before the CDR3 does, and the rest of the CDR3 is filled in from the germline J gene. V is TRBV9 and J is TRBJ2-7; a weak D match, TRBD1 (6 bases). The germline gives CDR1 SGDLS, CDR2 YYNGEE. The CDR3 totals 15 residues. V was clipped by 4 bases and J by 0 bases, with 14 bases between them. CDR3 DNA, as far as it was read: TGTGCCAGCAGCCCAAGGGGGTCCAGCTCCTACGAG. This translates into CASSPRGSSSYE. From start to end, the CDR3 is CASSPRGSSSYEQYF. Combining the CDR3 with reference TRBV9 and TRBJ2-7 gives the whole variable domain DSGVTQTPKHLITATGQRVTLRCSPRSGDLSVYWYQQSLDQGLQFLIQYYNGEERAKGNILERFSAQQFPDLHSELNLSSLELGDSALYFCASSPRGSSSYEQYFGPGTRLTVT.

Remarks on this clone: With the read ending 3 residues before the CDR3 end, the germline J gene is used to fill in that end. The gene calls are TRBV29-1 and TRBJ1-6, with TRBD1 identical over 7 bases. Germline CDR1 and CDR2: SQVTM and ANQGSEA. The CDR3 has 13 amino acids. The ends lost 6 bases at V and 7 bases at J; junction bases unmatched: 6. Partial CDR3 DNA: TGCAGCGTGACGACAGGGCGGAATTCACCC. Translated: CSVTTGRNSP. The complete CDR3 reads CSVTTGRNSPLHF. The complete variable domain, with remaining parts taken from reference TRBV29-1 and TRBJ1-6, reads SAVISQKPSRDICQRGTSLTIQCQVDSQVTMMFWYRQQPGQSLTLIATANQGSEATYESGFVIDKFPISRPNLTFSTLTVSNMSPEDSSIYLCSVTTGRNSPLHFGNGTRLTVT.

Of note for this clone: The observed sequence ends 3 residues before the CDR3 terminus, with the missing tail filled in from the germline J gene. J is TRBJ2-7 and V is TRBV5-1; D gene ambiguous. The germline V gene has CDR1 SGHRS and CDR2 YFSETQ. Trimming stripped 6 bases from V and 6 bases from J, with 16 bases between. The CDR3 extends over 13 amino acids. CDR3 sequence reads: CASTDGFQAEQYF. The CDR3 DNA, read in part, is TGCGCCAGCACGGATGGGTTCCAGGCCGAG. The full variable domain, its missing parts supplied by reference TRBV5-1 and TRBJ2-7, is KAGVTQTPRYLIKTRGQQVTLSCSPISGHRSVSWYQQTPGQGLQFLFEYFSETQRNKGNFPGRFSGRQFSNSRSEMNVSTLELGDSALYLCASTDGFQAEQYFGPGTRLTVT.

CDR3 bases read: TGCGCCAGCAGCTTGGTATTCGGAGATACG. Amino acid sequence: CASSLVFGDT. The complete CDR3 sequence is CASSLVFGDTQYF. The chain couples TRBV5-1 to TRBJ2-3; D not certain. The CDR3 end lies 3 residues beyond the end of the read and is filled in from the germline J gene. Germline CDR1 and CDR2: SGHRS and YFSETQ. The germline V and J ends were trimmed by 0 bases and 5 bases, with 7 bases remaining between them. CDR3 size: 13 residues.

Regarding this clone: One junction end does not reproduce the germline sequence, and a read error may be involved. Read sequence stops 3 residues before the CDR3 end, and the germline J gene provides the missing end. The sample carries other DNA sequences with the same CDR3. J is TRBJ1-3 and V is TRBV11-3; D unclear. Germline V lookup: CDR1 SGHNT, CDR2 YENEEA. This CDR3 is built from 13 residues. CDR3 in amino acids: CASSSLAGNTIYF. CDR3 bases read: TGTGCCAGCAGCTCTTTAGCTGGAAACACG. The full variable domain, in which reference TRBV11-3 and TRBJ1-3 provide the parts outside the CDR3, is EAGVVQSPRYKIIEKKQPVAFWCNPISGHNTLYWYLQNLGQGPELLIRYENEEAVDDSQLPKDRFSAERLKGVDSTLKIQPAELGDSAVYLCASSSLAGNTIYFGEGSWLTVV.